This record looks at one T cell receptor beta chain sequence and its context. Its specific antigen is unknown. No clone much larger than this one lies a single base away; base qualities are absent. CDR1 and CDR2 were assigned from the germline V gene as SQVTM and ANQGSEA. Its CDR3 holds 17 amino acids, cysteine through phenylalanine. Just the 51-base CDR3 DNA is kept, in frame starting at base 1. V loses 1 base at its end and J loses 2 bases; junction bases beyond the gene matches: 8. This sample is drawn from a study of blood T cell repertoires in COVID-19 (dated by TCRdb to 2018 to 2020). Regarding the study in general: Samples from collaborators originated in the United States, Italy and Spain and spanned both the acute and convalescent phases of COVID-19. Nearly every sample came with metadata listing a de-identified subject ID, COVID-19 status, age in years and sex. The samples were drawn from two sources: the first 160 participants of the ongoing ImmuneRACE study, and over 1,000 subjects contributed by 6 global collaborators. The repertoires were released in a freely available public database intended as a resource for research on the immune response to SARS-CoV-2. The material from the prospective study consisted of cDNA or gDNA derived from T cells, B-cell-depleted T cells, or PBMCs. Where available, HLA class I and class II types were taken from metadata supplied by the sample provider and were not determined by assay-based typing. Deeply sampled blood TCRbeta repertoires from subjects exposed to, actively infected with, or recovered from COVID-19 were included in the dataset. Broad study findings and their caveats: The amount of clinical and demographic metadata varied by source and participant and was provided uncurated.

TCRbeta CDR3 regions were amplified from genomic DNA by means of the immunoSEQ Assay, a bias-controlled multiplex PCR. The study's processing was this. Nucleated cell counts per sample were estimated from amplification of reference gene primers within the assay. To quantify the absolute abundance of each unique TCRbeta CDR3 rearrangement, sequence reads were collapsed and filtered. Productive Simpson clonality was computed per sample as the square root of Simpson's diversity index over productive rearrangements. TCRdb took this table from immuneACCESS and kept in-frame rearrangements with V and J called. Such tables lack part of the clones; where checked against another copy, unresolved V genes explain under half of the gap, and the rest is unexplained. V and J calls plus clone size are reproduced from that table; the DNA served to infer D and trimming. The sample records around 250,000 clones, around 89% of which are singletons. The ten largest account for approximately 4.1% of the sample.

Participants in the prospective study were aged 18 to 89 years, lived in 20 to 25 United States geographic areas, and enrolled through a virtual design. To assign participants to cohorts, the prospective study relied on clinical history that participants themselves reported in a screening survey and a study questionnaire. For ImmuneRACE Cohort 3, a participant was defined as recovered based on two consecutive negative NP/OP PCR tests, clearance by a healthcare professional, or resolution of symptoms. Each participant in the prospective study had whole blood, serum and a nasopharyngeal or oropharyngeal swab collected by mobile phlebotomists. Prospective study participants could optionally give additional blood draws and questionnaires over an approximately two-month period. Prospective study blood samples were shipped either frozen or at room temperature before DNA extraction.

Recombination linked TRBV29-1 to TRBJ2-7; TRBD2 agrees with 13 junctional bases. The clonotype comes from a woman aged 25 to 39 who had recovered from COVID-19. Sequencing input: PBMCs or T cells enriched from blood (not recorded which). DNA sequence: TGCAGCGTTGAAGGGGGGGGACTAGCGGGATTTCCCTACGAGCAGTACTTC. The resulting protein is CSVEGGGLAGFPYEQYF.